Below are 19 T cell receptor beta chains sequenced from a single sample in a study of identical twins. MiXCR was run by TCRdb on the 5' RACE reads, yielding one entry per CDR3 protein. The sample lists roughly 490,000 distinct CDR3 sequences; more than 13% were seen once. This sample was shared with a second study, whose subject was yellow fever vaccine responses in identical twins.

Sequenced input: CD4+ T cells sorted from blood. All receptors derive from a woman aged 18-29 years in good health.

This clonotype was seen more than once but under ten times. The chain combines TRBV7-2 with TRBJ2-1; TRBD1 aligns across 7 bases. CDR1 and CDR2 (germline): SGHTA, FQGNSA. The CDR3 runs to 16 residues. The V and J ends lost 5 bases and 12 bases, in that order; junction bases with no gene match: 19. Here the CDR3 DNA reads TGTGCCAGCAGCCAGAGGACAGGCCAGTCTACAATTGGGCAGTTCTTC. Amino acid sequence: CASSQRTGQSTIGQFF. The full variable domain, rest sourced from reference TRBV7-2 and TRBJ2-1, is GAGVSQSPSNKVTEKGKDVELRCDPISGHTALYWYRQSLGQGLEFLIYFQGNSAPDKSGLPSDRFSAERTGGSVSTLTIQRTQQEDSAVYLCASSQRTGQSTIGQFFGPGTRLTVL.

This clonotype was observed a few times. V and J are TRBV20-1 and TRBJ2-7; TRBD2 agrees at 12 bases. The CDR3 sequence is 13 residues long. Germline lookup yields CDR1 DFQATT and CDR2 SNEGSKA (reference sequence). Unmatched junction bases numbered 7, after V lost 7 bases and J lost 6 bases. The CDR3 protein is CSGETSGGSEQYF. As DNA, the CDR3 is TGCAGTGGAGAGACTAGCGGGGGAAGCGAGCAGTACTTC.

This clonotype showed up just a few times. The CDR3 DNA sequence: TGTGCCAGCAGCTTAGCTCCAGGGGACGGCACAGATACGCAGTATTTT. It encodes CASSLAPGDGTDTQYF. This rearrangement joins TRBV7-6 to TRBJ2-3; weak D call: TRBD1 (6 bases). In germline, CDR1 is SGHVS, CDR2 FNYEAQ. V was pared by 0 bases and J by 1 base, with 11 bases between. The CDR3 has 16 residues.

A few counts support this clonotype. The gene calls are TRBV7-9 and TRBJ1-6, with D uncertain. V lost 2 bases and J 10 bases, leaving 12 bases between the germline ends. This CDR3 is 14 amino acids long. The germline V gene has CDR1 SEHNR and CDR2 FQNEAQ (reference sequence). CDR3 region: CASSLIAVLSPLHF. DNA of the CDR3: TGTGCCAGCAGCTTAATAGCGGTTTTATCACCCCTCCACTTT.

This clonotype occurred a few times. The chain uses TRBV29-1 and TRBJ2-5, with 9 bases lining up with TRBD2. The germline CDR1 and CDR2 sequences are SQVTM and ANQGSEA. This CDR3 region has 13 residues. Trimming cost V 7 bases and J 5 bases; bases outside gene matches: 8. CDR3 region: CSAAGGAGETQYF. For the CDR3, the DNA is TGCAGCGCCGCGGGGGGGGCGGGTGAGACCCAGTACTTC.

This clonotype was counted at least ten times. The chain combines TRBV10-2 with TRBJ2-3; tentatively, D is TRBD1 (7 bases). The CDR3 length is 15 residues. Germline CDR1 reads WSHSY; CDR2 reads SAAADI. Trimming shortened V by 6 bases and J by 2 bases, and 15 bases separated the two germline ends. The chain's CDR3 is CASSRGAGSTDTQYF. The CDR3 nucleotides are TGCGCCAGCAGCAGGGGGGCGGGATCCACAGATACGCAGTATTTT.

Only a few counts were recorded for this clonotype. This CDR3 is CASSQVQPSYEQYF. CDR3 DNA sequence: TGTGCCAGCAGCCAAGTACAGCCGTCCTACGAGCAGTACTTC. The chain is built from TRBV3-1 and TRBJ2-7; D uncertain. The CDR3 length is 14 residues. Germline V gene data show CDR1 as LGHDT and CDR2 as YNNKEL (reference sequence). V lost 1 base and J lost 1, with 8 bases in between.

The V and J genes are TRBV2 and TRBJ1-1; perhaps TRBD1 as D (5 bases). CDR3 length: 16 residues. CDR1 and CDR2 from the germline V gene are SNHLY and FYNNEI. V was cut by 4 bases and J by 10 bases, with 25 bases left in between. The CDR3 is CASSGFARGPNGLAFF. As DNA, the CDR3 is TGTGCCAGCAGTGGGTTCGCCCGGGGCCCCAACGGGCTAGCTTTCTTT.

This clonotype was seen more than once but under ten times. V and J are TRBV28 and TRBJ2-1; 9 bases match TRBD1. J lost 6 bases, V lost 4 bases, and 10 bases had no gene match. This CDR3 has 16 amino acids. Looked up from germline, CDR1 is MDHEN and CDR2 is SYDVKM. This CDR3 is CASSSPQGAQINEQFF. In DNA form, the CDR3 reads TGTGCCAGCAGTTCCCCACAGGGGGCGCAGATCAATGAGCAGTTCTTC.

This clonotype has just a few counts. The CDR3 nucleotides read TGTGCCAGCAGAAAAACTAGCGGGGGGATCGGGGAGCTGTTTTTT. Its translation: CASRKTSGGIGELFF. This rearrangement joins TRBV6-1 to TRBJ2-2, with 12 bases aligning to TRBD2. The V gene's germline CDR1 is MNHNS and CDR2 SASEGT. The CDR3 is 15 amino acids. Trimming took 6 bases from V and 7 from J; bases not matched to a gene: 6.

The gene calls are TRBV25-1 and TRBJ2-3; 8 positions agree with TRBD2. CDR3 length: 16 residues. In germline, CDR1 is MGHDK, CDR2 SYGVNS. V shed 6 bases, J shed 6 bases, and the junction held 14 bases outside the gene matches. The CDR3 here is CASSRLRGGPVDTQYF. The CDR3 DNA reads as TGTGCCAGCAGCCGACTTCGGGGGGGGCCTGTCGATACGCAGTATTTT.

This clonotype was seen repeatedly, ten times or more. J is TRBJ2-1 and V is TRBV5-1; no firm D call. Germline V CDR1 and CDR2: SGHRS, YFSETQ. The CDR3 runs to 13 residues. The V and J ends lost 0 bases and 9 bases respectively, with 10 bases between them. CDR3 sequence (DNA): TGCGCCAGCAGCTTGGATTTCTCAATTGAGCAGTTCTTC. Protein sequence: CASSLDFSIEQFF.

The chain uses TRBV7-9 and TRBJ2-1, with a tentative D call TRBD2 (6 bases). CDR3 size: 14 residues. Trimming removed 7 bases from V and 3 bases from J, with 13 bases in between. Germline V gives CDR1 SEHNR, CDR2 FQNEAQ (reference sequence). The CDR3 region is CASISSRDYNEQFF. CDR3 bases: TGTGCCAGCATCTCCTCGCGGGACTACAATGAGCAGTTCTTC. The full variable domain, its missing parts supplied by reference TRBV7-9 and TRBJ2-1, is DTGVSQNPRHKITKRGQNVTFRCDPISEHNRLYWYRQTLGQGPEFLTYFQNEAQLEKSRLLSDRFSAERPKGSFSTLEIQRTEQGDSAMYLCASISSRDYNEQFFGPGTRLTVL.

This clonotype was detected a few times. The gene calls are TRBV5-1 and TRBJ2-4; maybe TRBD1 (5 bases). The CDR3 length is 16 residues. V was cut by 1 base and J by 1 base, with 12 bases left in between. The germline CDR1 and CDR2 sequences are SGHRS and YFSETQ. CDR3 loop: CASSLRDREAKNIQYF. CDR3 DNA sequence: TGCGCCAGCAGCTTGCGAGACAGAGAGGCCAAAAACATTCAGTACTTC.

This clonotype was seen ten or more times. The chain has TRBV20-1 and TRBJ2-4, with D possibly matching TRBD1 (5 bases). In germline, CDR1 is DFQATT, CDR2 SNEGSKA (reference sequence). The CDR3 loop spans 13 amino acids. Between the trimmed V and J ends, which lost 3 bases and 7 bases, there was a span of 13 bases. In nucleotides, the CDR3 is TGCAGTGCTAGGACAGTGGTTGGGAACATTCAGTACTTC. It encodes CSARTVVGNIQYF.

V gene TRBV6-5 combines with J gene TRBJ2-1; 9 bases map to TRBD2. Trimming at V came to 6 bases and at J to 7 bases, leaving 10 bases not matched to a gene. This CDR3 spans 15 amino acids. Germline loops: CDR1 MNHEY, CDR2 SVGAGI. CDR3 sequence: CASSYRGSGSNEQFF. CDR3 DNA sequence: TGTGCCAGCAGCTACCGGGGTAGCGGGAGTAATGAGCAGTTCTTC.

The chain couples TRBV6-5 to TRBJ2-2; D might be TRBD1 (7 bases). The CDR3 has 16 residues. Trimming took 2 bases from V and 6 from J, leaving 16 bases between them. Germline CDR1 and CDR2: MNHEY and SVGAGI. The chain's CDR3 is CASSYPQGGKAGELFF. In DNA, the CDR3 is TGTGCCAGCAGTTACCCTCAGGGGGGAAAGGCCGGGGAGCTGTTTTTT.

There are a few counts of this clonotype. One junction end disagrees with the germline gene, perhaps due to a read error. The rearrangement uses TRBV27 and TRBJ2-7; 15 nucleotides match TRBD2. CDR1 and CDR2 from the germline V gene are MNHEY and SMNVEV (reference sequence). This CDR3 spans 15 amino acids. CDR3 nucleotide sequence: TGTGCCAGCAGTTCCACCGGGACTAGCGGGGGGTTGCTGCACTTC. Residues: CASSSTGTSGGLLHF.

The chain recombines TRBV20-1 with TRBJ2-1; D gene uncertain. Germline V gene data show CDR1 as DFQATT and CDR2 as SNEGSKA (reference sequence). This CDR3 region has 12 residues. Trimming removed 4 bases from V and 4 bases from J, with 8 bases in between. The CDR3 coding sequence is TGCAGTGCTAAGGTGGGATACAATGAGCAGTTCTTC. It codes for CSAKVGYNEQFF.